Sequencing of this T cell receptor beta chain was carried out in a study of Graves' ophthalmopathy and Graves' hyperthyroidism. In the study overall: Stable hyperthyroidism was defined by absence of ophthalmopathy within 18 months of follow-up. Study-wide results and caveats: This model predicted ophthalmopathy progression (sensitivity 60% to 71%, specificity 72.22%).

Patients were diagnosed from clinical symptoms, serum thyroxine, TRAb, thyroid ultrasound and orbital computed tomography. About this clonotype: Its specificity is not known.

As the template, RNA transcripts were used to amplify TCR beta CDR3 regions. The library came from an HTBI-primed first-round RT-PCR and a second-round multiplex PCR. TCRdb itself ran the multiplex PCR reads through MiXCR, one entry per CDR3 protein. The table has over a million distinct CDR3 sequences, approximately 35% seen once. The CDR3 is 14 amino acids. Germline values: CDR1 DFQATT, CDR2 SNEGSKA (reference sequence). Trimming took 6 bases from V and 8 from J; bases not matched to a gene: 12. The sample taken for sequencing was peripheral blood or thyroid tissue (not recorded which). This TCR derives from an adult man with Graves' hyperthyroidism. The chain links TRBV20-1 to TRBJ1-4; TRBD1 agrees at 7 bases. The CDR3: CSAFPGTVREKLFF. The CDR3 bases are TGCAGTGCCTTCCCCGGGACAGTGCGAGAAAAACTGTTTTTT.